Sequencing of this TCR beta chain was carried out in a study of CD4 and CD8 cells across lung adenocarcinoma regions. Donors had localized lung adenocarcinoma, a non-small cell lung cancer. Looked up from germline, CDR1 is MNHEY and CDR2 is SVGAGI. The CDR3 is 16 residues long. Unmatched junction bases numbered 10, after V lost 2 bases and J lost 9 bases. This clonotype was observed a few times. TCRdb itself ran the PCR reads through MiXCR, one entry per CDR3 protein. The sample has about 16,000 distinct CDR3 sequences, under 60% seen once. The sequence came from a female donor with lung adenocarcinoma. The CD4 and CD8 labels of this study may be unreliable. The source material was CD8+ T cells from the center of a lung tumor. The gene calls are TRBV6-5 and TRBJ2-7; TRBD2 agrees at 13 bases. The CDR3 region is CASSYRTSGRNSVQYF. The CDR3 region has the DNA TGTGCCAGCAGTTACCGGACTAGCGGGAGAAATTCTGTGCAGTACTTC.